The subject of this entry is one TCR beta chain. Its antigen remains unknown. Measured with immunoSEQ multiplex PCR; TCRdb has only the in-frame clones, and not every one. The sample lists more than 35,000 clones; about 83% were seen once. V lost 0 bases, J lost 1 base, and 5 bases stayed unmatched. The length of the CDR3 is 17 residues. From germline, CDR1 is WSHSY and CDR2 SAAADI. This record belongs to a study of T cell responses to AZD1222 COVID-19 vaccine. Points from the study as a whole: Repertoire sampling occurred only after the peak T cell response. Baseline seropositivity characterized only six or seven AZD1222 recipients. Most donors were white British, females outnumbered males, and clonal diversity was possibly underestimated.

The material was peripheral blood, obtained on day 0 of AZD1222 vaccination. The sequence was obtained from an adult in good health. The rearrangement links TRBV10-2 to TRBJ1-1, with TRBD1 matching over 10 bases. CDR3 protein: CASSESRDRGWNTEAFF. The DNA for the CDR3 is TGCGCCAGCAGTGAGTCCCGGGACAGGGGTTGGAACACTGAAGCTTTCTTT.